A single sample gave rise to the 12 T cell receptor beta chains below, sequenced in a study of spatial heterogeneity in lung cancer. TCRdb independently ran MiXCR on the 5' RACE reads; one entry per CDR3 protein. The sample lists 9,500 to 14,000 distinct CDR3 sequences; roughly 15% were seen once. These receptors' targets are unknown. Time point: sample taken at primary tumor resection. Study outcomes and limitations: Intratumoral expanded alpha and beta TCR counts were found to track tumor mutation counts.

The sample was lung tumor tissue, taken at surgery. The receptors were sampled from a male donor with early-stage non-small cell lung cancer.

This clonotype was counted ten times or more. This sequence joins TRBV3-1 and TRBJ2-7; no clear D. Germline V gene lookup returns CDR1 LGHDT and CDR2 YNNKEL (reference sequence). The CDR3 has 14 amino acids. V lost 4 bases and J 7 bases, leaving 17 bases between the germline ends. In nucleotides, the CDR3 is TGTGCCAGCAGCCCTAATCCGGGCCTCTTGGAGCAGTACTTC. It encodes CASSPNPGLLEQYF.

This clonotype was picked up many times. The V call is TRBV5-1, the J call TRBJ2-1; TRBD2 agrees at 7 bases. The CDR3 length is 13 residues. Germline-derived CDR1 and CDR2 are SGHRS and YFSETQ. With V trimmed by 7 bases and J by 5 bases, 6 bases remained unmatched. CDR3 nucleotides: TGCGCCAGCTTGGAAGCGGGAAACAATGAGCAGTTCTTC. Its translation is CASLEAGNNEQFF.

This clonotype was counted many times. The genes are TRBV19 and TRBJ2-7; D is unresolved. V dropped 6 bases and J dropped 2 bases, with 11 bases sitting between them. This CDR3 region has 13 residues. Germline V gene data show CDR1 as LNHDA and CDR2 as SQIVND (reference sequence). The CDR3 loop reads CASSSQATYEQYF. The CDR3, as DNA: TGTGCCAGTAGCTCCCAGGCGACCTACGAGCAGTACTTC.

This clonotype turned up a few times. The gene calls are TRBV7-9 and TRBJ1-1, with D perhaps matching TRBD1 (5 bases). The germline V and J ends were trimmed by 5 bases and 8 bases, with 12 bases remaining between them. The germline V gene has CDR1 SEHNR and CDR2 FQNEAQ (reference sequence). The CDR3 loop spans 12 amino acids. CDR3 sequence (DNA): TGTGCCAGCAGCCAGGTCAGGGACGAAGCTTTCTTT. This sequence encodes CASSQVRDEAFF.

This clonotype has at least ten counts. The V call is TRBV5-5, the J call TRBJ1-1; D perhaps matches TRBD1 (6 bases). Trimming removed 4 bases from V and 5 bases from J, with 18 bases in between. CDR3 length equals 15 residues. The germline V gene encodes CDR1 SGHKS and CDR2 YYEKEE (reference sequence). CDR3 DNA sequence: TGTGCCAGCAGCCCCCTCGCGGGGGGACAAACTGAAGCTTTCTTT. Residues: CASSPLAGGQTEAFF.

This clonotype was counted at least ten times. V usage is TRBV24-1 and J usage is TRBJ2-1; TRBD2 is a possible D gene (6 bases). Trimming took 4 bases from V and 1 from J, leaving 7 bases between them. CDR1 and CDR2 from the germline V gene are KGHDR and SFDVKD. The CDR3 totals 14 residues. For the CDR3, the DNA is TGTGCCACCAGTGAGGGGGGATCCTACAATGAGCAGTTCTTC. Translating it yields CATSEGGSYNEQFF.

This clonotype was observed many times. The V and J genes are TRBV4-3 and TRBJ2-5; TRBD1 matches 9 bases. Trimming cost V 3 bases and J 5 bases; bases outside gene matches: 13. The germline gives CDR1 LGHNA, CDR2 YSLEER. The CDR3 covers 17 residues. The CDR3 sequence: CASSQNFPTGGRETQYF. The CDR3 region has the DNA TGCGCCAGCAGCCAGAACTTTCCTACAGGGGGCCGGGAGACCCAGTACTTC.

The CDR3 DNA sequence: TGTGCCAGCAGTCAGACTAGCGGGATTGCATCCGAGCAGTACTTC. It translates to CASSQTSGIASEQYF. The V gene is TRBV5-4, the J gene TRBJ2-7; 11 nucleotides line up with TRBD2. The germline gives CDR1 SGHNT, CDR2 YYREEE (reference sequence). The CDR3 length is 15 residues. The V segment lost 5 bases and the J segment 6 bases; nucleotides outside the gene matches: 10.

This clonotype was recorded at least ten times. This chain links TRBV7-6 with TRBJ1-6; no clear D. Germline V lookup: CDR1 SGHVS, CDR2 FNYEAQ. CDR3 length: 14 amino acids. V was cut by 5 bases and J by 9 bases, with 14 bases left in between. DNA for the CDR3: TGTGCCAGCAGCCTGGCAGATACGGGTTCACCCCTCCACTTT. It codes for CASSLADTGSPLHF.

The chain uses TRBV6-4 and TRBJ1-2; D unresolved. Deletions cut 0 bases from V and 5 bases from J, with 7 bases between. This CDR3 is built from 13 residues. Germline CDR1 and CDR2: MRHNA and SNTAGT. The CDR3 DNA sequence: TGTGCCAGCAGTGACTCTCCCGGTTATGGCTACACCTTC. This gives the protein CASSDSPGYGYTF.

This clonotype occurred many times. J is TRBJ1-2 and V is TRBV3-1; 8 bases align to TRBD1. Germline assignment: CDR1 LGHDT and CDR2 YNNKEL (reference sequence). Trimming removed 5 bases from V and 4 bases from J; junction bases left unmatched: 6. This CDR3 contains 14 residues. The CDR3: CASSKTGVGYGYTF. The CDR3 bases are TGTGCCAGCAGCAAGACAGGGGTTGGCTATGGCTACACCTTC.

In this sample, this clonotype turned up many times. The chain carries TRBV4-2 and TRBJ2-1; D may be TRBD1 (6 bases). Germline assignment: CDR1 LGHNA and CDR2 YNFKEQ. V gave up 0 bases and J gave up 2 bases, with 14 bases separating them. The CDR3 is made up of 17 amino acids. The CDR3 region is CASSQEDPAGAYNEQFF. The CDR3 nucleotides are TGTGCCAGCAGCCAAGAGGATCCGGCAGGGGCCTACAATGAGCAGTTCTTC.